Listed below are T cell receptor beta chains from one sample, sequenced in a study of immune evolution from preneoplasia to lung adenocarcinoma. TCRdb keeps only in-frame clones here, not all; method: immunoSEQ multiplex PCR. Here the sample spans around 7,500 clones, approximately 80% being singletons. The sequencing input was FFPE minimally invasive lung adenocarcinoma tissue. Receptor source: an older person with lung adenocarcinoma. Both conserved end residues are part of each CDR3. The order of the fields is clone size, D gene, J gene, V gene, CDR3 protein. D genes are given only for firm matches. Clone size, where shown, is once, few, many, or a class for clones that have expanded.

clone_size: .; d_call: .; j_call: TRBJ2-1; v_call: TRBV11-2; cdr3_aa: CASSPVGAPGHEQFF
clone_size: .; d_call: .; j_call: TRBJ2-2; v_call: TRBV7-7; cdr3_aa: CASSTGLGIGELFF
clone_size: .; d_call: .; j_call: TRBJ1-2; v_call: TRBV30; cdr3_aa: CAWSTTGWGDDGYTF
clone_size: .; d_call: .; j_call: TRBJ1-1; v_call: TRBV6-4; cdr3_aa: CASSETDSKAEAFF
clone_size: once; d_call: .; j_call: TRBJ2-1; v_call: TRBV10-3; cdr3_aa: CAIRAGITGYNEQFF
clone_size: once; d_call: .; j_call: TRBJ2-4; v_call: TRBV10-3; cdr3_aa: CAISEMTGEDKNIQYF
clone_size: .; d_call: TRBD1; j_call: TRBJ1-2; v_call: TRBV18; cdr3_aa: CASSPGDRVIADGYTF
clone_size: .; d_call: TRBD1; j_call: TRBJ1-1; v_call: TRBV19; cdr3_aa: CASSITTQGVRTEAFF
clone_size: .; d_call: .; j_call: TRBJ1-1; v_call: TRBV9; cdr3_aa: CASSEAPTGNTEAFF
clone_size: .; d_call: .; j_call: TRBJ1-2; v_call: TRBV5-1; cdr3_aa: CASSSRDIYGYTF
clone_size: once; d_call: .; j_call: TRBJ1-5; v_call: TRBV7-2; cdr3_aa: CASSLVSGQQPQHF
clone_size: .; d_call: .; j_call: TRBJ1-1; v_call: TRBV19; cdr3_aa: CASSTFGQGLWENTEAFF
clone_size: few; d_call: TRBD2; j_call: TRBJ2-1; v_call: TRBV7-2; cdr3_aa: CASSLHGTSGRGIEQFF
clone_size: few; d_call: .; j_call: TRBJ1-4; v_call: TRBV7-8; cdr3_aa: CASSLDLATNEKLFF
clone_size: .; d_call: TRBD1; j_call: TRBJ1-1; v_call: TRBV28; cdr3_aa: CASRGTVNTEAFF
clone_size: .; d_call: .; j_call: TRBJ1-2; v_call: TRBV29-1; cdr3_aa: CSVDFGQDVGYTF
clone_size: .; d_call: .; j_call: TRBJ2-7; v_call: TRBV11-2; cdr3_aa: CASSEDSYGYEQYF
clone_size: .; d_call: .; j_call: TRBJ1-1; v_call: TRBV30; cdr3_aa: CAWSVGLGSTEAFF
clone_size: .; d_call: .; j_call: TRBJ2-5; v_call: TRBV2; cdr3_aa: CASSELLETQYF
clone_size: .; d_call: .; j_call: TRBJ1-1; v_call: TRBV2; cdr3_aa: CASSVAPQREAFF
clone_size: .; d_call: .; j_call: TRBJ1-1; v_call: TRBV6-1; cdr3_aa: CASSDWNTEAFF
clone_size: .; d_call: TRBD2; j_call: TRBJ2-7; v_call: TRBV14; cdr3_aa: CASSQTSGLAFSGQYF
clone_size: .; d_call: .; j_call: TRBJ1-2; v_call: TRBV5-1; cdr3_aa: CASSPDEGPRGGYTF
clone_size: .; d_call: .; j_call: TRBJ1-3; v_call: TRBV7-9; cdr3_aa: CASSLDGGSGNTIYF
clone_size: .; d_call: .; j_call: TRBJ1-2; v_call: TRBV7-8; cdr3_aa: CASSLNPSGYGYTF
clone_size: .; d_call: TRBD1; j_call: TRBJ1-4; v_call: TRBV5-1; cdr3_aa: CASSLGTGVRGEKLFF
clone_size: .; d_call: .; j_call: TRBJ2-4; v_call: TRBV12-2; cdr3_aa: CASRPPTEPQGSQYF
clone_size: .; d_call: .; j_call: TRBJ1-1; v_call: TRBV30; cdr3_aa: CAWSVGTGMNTEAFF
clone_size: .; d_call: .; j_call: TRBJ2-2; v_call: TRBV6-5; cdr3_aa: CASVSSYTGELFF
clone_size: .; d_call: .; j_call: TRBJ1-2; v_call: TRBV5-4; cdr3_aa: CASSRQENYGYTF
clone_size: .; d_call: .; j_call: TRBJ1-1; v_call: TRBV18; cdr3_aa: CASSPRGKNTEAFF